This T cell receptor (beta chain) was captured in a study of cytomegalovirus exposure and HLA in healthy donors listed by TCRdb under 2017. With regard to the full study: According to an earlier analysis of a few hundred of the donors, some 180 million T cells yielded roughly 110 million unique TCR beta sequences and around 280 Gb of sequence data. About 300 gigabases of sequencing data and roughly 80 million unique TCR sequences made up an early release that covered several hundred HLA-typed donors. Of the roughly 400 genotyped donors, about 80% fell in the genetic ancestry cluster associated with self-reported Caucasian donors. The study aimed to test whether cataloging public T cell receptors could reveal signatures of past pathogen exposure. The T cell repertoires of around 730 subjects were profiled by immunosequencing and related to cytomegalovirus serostatus. Besides the first cohort of 666 subjects, a separate validation cohort made up of 120 or so different subjects was used. To predict cytomegalovirus infection status, the study combined high-throughput TCR immunosequencing, statistical association of individual TCRs with disease status, and machine learning. A later analysis re-examined previously published TCR beta repertoires from 500 to 700 donors and added high-resolution HLA genotyping to investigate patterns of TCR occurrence. In the later analysis, no new phenotypic data were used to find candidate immune exposures; instead, reliance was placed on TCR beta sequences and their occurrence across donors. An earlier analysis of more than 450 of the donors used high-throughput TCR beta sequencing to judge whether each TCR beta V gene segment behaved as functional or pseudogenic. Donor age, sex, ethnicity and CMV serostatus were compiled together with the repertoire data. In a later genetic analysis, genome-wide SNP genotypes for about three fifths of the 666 donors were used, and that subset was treated as a discovery cohort. Every discovery cohort repertoire had been produced on one sequencing platform. HLA typing covered class I and class II loci at four-digit resolution. The number of typed donors differed by locus: about 620-630 for A, B, C, DRB1 and DQB1; 500 to 550 for DQA1; approximately 600 for DPA1; and around 470 for DPB1. Because of strong linkage in the cohort, roughly five DR-DQ haplotypes were treated as single units for association and clustering. Across 398 genotyped donors of the cohort, an average of about 240,000 unique TCR beta nucleotide sequences per donor were sequenced, and approximately 17% of those sequences were non-productive.

Cut back by 1 base and 9 bases, the V and J ends lie 10 bases apart. Sequences SGHNT (CDR1) and YENEEA (CDR2) are obtained from the germline V gene. Including the terminal cysteine and phenylalanine, the CDR3 comprises 13 residues. The only DNA kept is the CDR3, 39 bases in frame from the first base. Points on this clone: Its antigen remains unidentified. Base-call qualities are not available, and no considerably larger clone is one nucleotide away.

The cohort was made up of 666 healthy bone marrow donors. All cohort members were sampled while nominally healthy, although unrecorded immune exposures were likely present. CMV serostatus was positive for almost 300 and negative for 352 of the 666 cohort members, and was not recorded for this donor. Every donor gave a peripheral blood sample, and the peripheral blood mononuclear cells from that sample were used for TCR beta sequencing. The Qiagen DNeasy Blood Extraction Kit was used to extract genomic DNA from the blood cell samples. Broad study findings and their caveats: Strong co-occurrence of HLA alleles, especially DR and DQ, made assigning TCR associations to individual alleles difficult. In a later analysis, several top co-occurrence clusters were reported to appear linked to parvovirus B19, influenza, CMV and Epstein-Barr virus. A cluster of highly shared sequence variants was judged likely to represent a technical artifact of the sequencing pipeline. In a later genetic analysis, fewer N-insertions in productive TCRs were reported among donors in an Asian-associated ancestry cluster than the roughly 700-donor mean. A few of the identified cytomegalovirus-associated TCR beta chains were confirmed in vitro to be specific for cytomegalovirus antigens. Because HLA typing was unavailable for some donors at each locus, only the typed subset was used in association tests. Because counts were too low, about 18 rarely observed V segments, including chromosome 9 orphons, were left out of the earlier analysis of over 550 of the donors. The presence/absence analyses assumed that sequencing depth was roughly uniform across donors, and that assumption may not be true. In a later analysis, most CMV-associated TCR beta chains were found to appear HLA-restricted, with HLA associations seemingly driven largely by CMV exposure. A further reported finding was that TCR beta sequences accurately predicted the HLA-A and HLA-B alleles for most subjects in the first cohort. At a false discovery rate of 0.05, a later analysis linked approximately 18,000 TCR beta sequences to specific HLA alleles. The study listed approximately 150 TCR beta chains as associated with cytomegalovirus. It was suggested by the authors that the approach could potentially be generalized to other disease states and immunological phenotypes. In a later analysis, TCR association rates were found to vary across HLA loci, with the most associated TCRs seen for DRB1 alleles and the fewest for HLA-C alleles. Most TCR sequences were observed very rarely across donors, whereas some public TCRs were present in many individuals. In both the original and validation cohorts, the classifier was reported to diagnose cytomegalovirus status with high specificity and sensitivity. Only TCR beta chains were sequenced in this cohort, and the absence of alpha or paired-chain data limited detectable features. A later genetic analysis associated a missense DCLRE1C variant with V-gene and J-gene trimming of TCR beta chains, and an independent cohort replicated the association. Immune exposure information for the cohort was limited to CMV serostatus. In an earlier analysis of 587 of the donors, most TCR beta V segments appeared in productive rearrangements about 87% or about 30% of the time, broadly matching IMGT annotations. In a later analysis, HLA-associated TCR beta chains were found to be more clonally expanded and to have lower generation probabilities than equally common non-associated chains. The 87-base-pair reads could not distinguish some IMGT-functional V segments, including TRBV6-2 and TRBV6-3, so those segments were excluded. Linkage disequilibrium might explain the correlated functional status among segregating V segments, but an unknown experimental factor could not be ruled out.

The library was built by means of the immunoSEQ multiplex PCR assay. A mixture of 60 forward primers for TCR Vbeta segments and 13 reverse primers for TCR Jbeta segments was used in the multiplex PCR. The CDR3 region of rearranged TCR beta genes was amplified from genomic DNA with a multiplex PCR assay. The amplified TCR beta libraries were sequenced on the Illumina HiSeq System as 87-base-pair reads. Regarding the original processing steps: A later analysis tallied 70 million to 100 million unique TCR beta chains across the 666 repertoires, and approximately 11 million of those chains were shared by two or more donors. Raw reads were error-corrected and collapsed into unique sequences with a nearest-neighbor algorithm that merged closely related sequences to remove PCR and sequencing errors. CDR3 sequences were aligned to IMGT reference sequences to assign V, D and J gene segments. For a sequence to be retained, a match of at least six nucleotides was required to both a V gene segment and a J gene segment. A rearrangement was called productive if the CDR3 had no stop codons and remained in frame with V and J, and every other rearrangement was called non-productive. Following IMGT convention, CDR3 was defined as the stretch from the second conserved V-encoded cysteine to the conserved J-encoded phenylalanine. In an earlier analysis of approximately 590 of the donors, sequences lacking an unambiguous match to a single V gene segment were excluded. In an earlier analysis of roughly 500 of the donors, V segments were called functional above 56.7% productive rearrangements and were called segregating when the between-donor standard deviation exceeded 5%. A statistical classification framework was developed to diagnose cytomegalovirus status using the catalog of TCR beta chain sequences. V and J gene assignment, in a later analysis, came from comparing TCR nucleotide sequences with IMGT/GENE-DB human TR gene sequences. Using the TCRdist pipeline, a later analysis assigned CDR3 sequences along with most-parsimonious VDJ recombination scenarios. In a later analysis, each TCR beta chain was defined by its CDR3 amino acid sequence together with its V-gene family, and reads lacking a unique V-gene family were excluded. In a later analysis, 450 to 600 highly shared, low-generation-probability nucleotide sequences were removed to address suspected cross-contamination and a sequencing artifact. A later analysis calculated a clonal expansion index for each public chain from normalized within-repertoire ranks of inferred template counts. A later analysis computed generation probabilities with a VDJ recombination model fitted to out-of-frame rearrangements, and checked the results against IGoR. In a later analysis, TCR-TCR, TCR-HLA and TCR-CMV co-occurrence was scored with hypergeometric tests, and a repertoire-size bias correction was applied to TCR pairs. To estimate false discovery rates, a later analysis permuted the HLA or CMV assignments 20 times. In a later analysis, co-occurring TCRs were grouped with DBSCAN, and TCRdist sequence similarity was added when clustering was performed within HLA-allele-positive subsets. Repertoires with fewer than 30,000 or more than 120,000 public chains, plus five repertoires with anomalous nucleotide sharing, were excluded from co-occurrence clustering. TCRdb mirrors the immuneACCESS table, restricted to in-frame sequences. Some clones are absent from its copies; in checked studies, under half trace to an unresolved V gene, and the reason for the others is unknown. V, J and clone size derive from that table, while D and trimming were established from the DNA sequence. A total of around 90,000 clones appear in this sample, under 75% of them only once. Roughly 2% of the sample belongs to the ten largest clones.

This sequence was found in a human donor in good health. The rearrangement joined TRBV11-3 to TRBJ2-1, and the D gene may be TRBD1, 6 bases matching. The sample was PBMCs. The base sequence is TGTGCCAGCAGCTTAGCAGGGGTGGGTGAGCAGTTCTTC. It encodes CASSLAGVGEQFF.